This TCR beta chain was found in a study of blood T cell repertoires in COVID-19. This clone has just a few counts. TCRdb's table, derived via immunoSEQ multiplex PCR, lists solely in-frame clones and lacks some. Of 55,000 to 75,000 clones in the sample, about 83% are singletons; the top ten hold 6% to 6.5%. The specimen sequenced was peripheral blood. This clonotype was obtained from a human donor in a cohort sampled during active COVID-19.

The CDR3 nucleotides read TGTGCCAGCAGCCCGGGCCGGGGACAGGCCAATGGCGAGCAGTACTTC. It specifies CASSPGRGQANGEQYF. The V call is TRBV5-4, the J call TRBJ2-7; TRBD1 aligns across 8 bases. This CDR3 has 16 amino acids. Germline V CDR1 and CDR2: SGHNT, YYREEE (reference sequence). The trim removed 4 bases at V and 6 bases at J, leaving 15 bases unmatched.